This T cell receptor (beta chain) was recorded in a study of cytomegalovirus exposure and HLA in healthy donors. Notes on this clone: Its specificity is not known.

The PCR ran on 60 Vbeta and 13 Jbeta primers. Sequenced by immunoSEQ multiplex PCR; TCRdb stores in-frame clones only, minus some. The sample lists tens of thousands of clones; approximately 80% were seen once. Notes on the study in general: A later analysis by the authors found several of the most significant clusters apparently linked to common viral pathogens. Later analysis showed most CMV-associated TCR beta chains appearing HLA-restricted.

The CDR3 totals 17 residues. V was trimmed by 2 bases and J by 1 base, leaving 15 bases between them. Germline V gene data show CDR1 as SNHLY and CDR2 as FYNNEI. The chain is built from TRBV2 and TRBJ2-1; D might be TRBD2 (5 bases). This clonotype originated in a woman aged 50 to 60 in good health and CMV-seropositive. The sample was PBMCs. The chain's CDR3 is CASSEISSRSSYNEQFF. The CDR3, as DNA: TGTGCCAGCAGTGAAATTTCTAGCCGGAGTTCCTACAATGAGCAGTTCTTC.